Sequencing of this T cell receptor beta chain was carried out in a study of blood T cell repertoires in COVID-19 (dated by TCRdb to the early 2020s). Background on the whole study: Collaborator samples came from the United States, Italy and Spain and covered acute and convalescent phases of COVID-19. The prospective study material was composed of cDNA or gDNA derived from T cells, B-cell-depleted T cells, or PBMCs. Subjects who had been exposed to COVID-19, were actively infected with it, or had recovered from it provided the deeply sampled blood TCRbeta repertoires that made up the dataset. The repertoires were released in a freely available public database meant as a resource for research on the immune response to SARS-CoV-2. Samples were obtained from the ongoing ImmuneRACE study (first 160 participants) and from about 1,300 subjects provided by 6 global collaborators. Sample metadata almost always included a de-identified subject ID, COVID-19 status, age in years and sex. Where HLA class I and class II types were available, the types were taken from metadata supplied by the sample provider, not from assay-based typing.

For CDR1 and CDR2, the germline V gene lists SGDLS and YYNGEE. From V the trimming removes 0 bases and from J it removes 4 bases, while the gene matches leave 4 bases of the junction unaccounted for. The CDR3, from cysteine to phenylalanine, totals 15 residues. Only CDR3 DNA remains: 45 bases, in frame from the first base. General conclusions and limits of the study: The amount of clinical and demographic metadata varied by source and participant and was provided uncurated.

TCRbeta CDR3 regions were amplified from genomic DNA using the immunoSEQ Assay, a bias-controlled multiplex PCR. The source study handled its data this way. Nucleated cell counts per sample were estimated from amplification of reference gene primers within the assay. To quantify the absolute abundance of each unique TCRbeta CDR3 rearrangement, sequence reads were collapsed and filtered. For each sample, productive Simpson clonality was calculated by taking the square root of Simpson's diversity index across productive rearrangements. TCRdb retrieved this table from immuneACCESS and kept in-frame rearrangements only. Not all clones are present; in checked studies, unresolved V genes account for under half, and no reason is known for the remainder. That table supplies the V and J calls and clone size; D and trimming were determined from the DNA. The sample table holds about 43,000 clones, of which more than 65% were seen once. About 22% of the sample comes from the top ten.

Each collaborating institution followed its own protocols to collect whole blood in K2EDTA tubes. For TCRbeta analysis, collaborators shipped samples as frozen whole blood, isolated PBMCs, or DNA extracted from either of those sample types. On this clone: This clone's antigen is unknown. Base quality data are lacking; no much larger clone is found one base away.

Input material: peripheral blood. This chain is built from TRBV9 and TRBJ2-5; 9 bases in the junction line up with TRBD1. The receptor was derived from a woman aged 55 to 70 with acute or convalescent COVID-19. The bases read TGTGCCAGCAGCGTAGACGGACAGGGGATAGAGACCCAGTACTTC. Protein translation: CASSVDGQGIETQYF.